One sample yielded the 30 T cell receptor beta chains listed below, sequenced in a study of Ad26.COV2.S vaccination and SARS-CoV-2 variants. TCRdb keeps only in-frame clones here, not all; method: immunoSEQ multiplex PCR. The sample yields roughly 420,000 clones, 88% seen once. As for treatment: roughly 18 received Ad26.COV2.S at low or high dose, single or two shots; 5 received placebo; per-sample allocation not given. Specimens were obtained on day 63 following the first vaccine or placebo injection. The sample here was peripheral blood, taken in a trial of Ad26.COV2.S vaccine versus placebo. These receptors originate from a person between 18 and 65 years old who received the Ad26.COV2.S COVID-19 vaccine or a placebo.

The rearrangement joins TRBV5-6 to TRBJ1-5, with D unresolved. This CDR3 has 13 amino acids. Trimming left V 3 bases short and J 0 bases short, with 4 bases between. Per the germline V gene, CDR1 is SGHDT and CDR2 is YYEEEE. CDR3 loop: CASSCCSNQPQHF. The CDR3 region has the DNA TGTGCCAGCAGCTGTTGTAGCAATCAGCCCCAGCATTTT.

The gene calls are TRBV19 and TRBJ2-1, with TRBD1 matching 8 bases. Germline V lookup: CDR1 LNHDA, CDR2 SQIVND (reference sequence). The CDR3 covers 16 residues. Trimming at V came to 3 bases and at J to 0 bases, leaving 4 bases not matched to a gene. The CDR3 DNA follows: TGTGCCAGTAGTATCCCCGACAGGGGCTCCTACAATGAGCAGTTCTTC. This codes for CASSIPDRGSYNEQFF.

The chain links TRBV28 to TRBJ2-7, with 7 nucleotides matching TRBD1. This CDR3 region has 16 residues. CDR1 and CDR2 (germline): MDHEN, SYDVKM. The ends lost 0 bases at V and 0 bases at J; junction bases unmatched: 5. CDR3 in DNA: TGTGCCAGCAGTTTATGGGACAGGTCGAGCTCCTACGAGCAGTACTTC. It specifies CASSLWDRSSSYEQYF.

The gene calls are TRBV5-6 and TRBJ1-1, with 9 bases fitting TRBD1. From germline, CDR1 is SGHDT and CDR2 YYEEEE. There are 18 residues in the CDR3. The J segment lost 2 bases and the V segment lost 0 bases, leaving 11 bases of the junction unmatched. The CDR3, as DNA: TGTGCCAGCAGCTTGGTTGGGACAGGGACCCCCTTAAACACTGAAGCTTTCTTT. The encoded protein is CASSLVGTGTPLNTEAFF.

V is TRBV5-4 and J is TRBJ2-3; 8 nucleotides line up with TRBD1. This CDR3 comprises 16 residues. J lost 3 bases, V lost 2 bases, and 8 bases had no gene match. From germline, CDR1 is SGHNT and CDR2 YYREEE (reference sequence). CDR3 bases: TGTGCCAGCAGCTTCCCGACAGGGGAGATTACAGATACGCAGTATTTT. It is translated as CASSFPTGEITDTQYF. The full variable domain, with the rest looked up from reference TRBV5-4 and TRBJ2-3, is ETGVTQSPTHLIKTRGQQVTLRCSSQSGHNTVSWYQQALGQGPQFIFQYYREEENGRGNFPPRFSGLQFPNYSSELNVNALELDDSALYLCASSFPTGEITDTQYFGPGTRLTVL.

The chain recombines TRBV29-1 with TRBJ1-1; D possibly corresponds to TRBD1 (6 bases). V lost 5 bases, J lost 7 bases, and 20 bases lay in between. The CDR3 extends over 14 amino acids. Germline V gene data show CDR1 as SQVTM and CDR2 as ANQGSEA. CDR3 in amino acids: CSVTGPQGPYEAFF. The CDR3 region has the DNA TGCAGCGTTACTGGGCCCCAGGGGCCATATGAAGCTTTCTTT.

Turning to this clone: Other nucleotide sequences from this sample produce the same CDR3. The V gene is TRBV9, the J gene TRBJ2-7; 8 bases are a match to TRBD2. Trimming cost V 0 bases and J 1 base; bases outside gene matches: 3. The CDR3 runs to 15 residues. CDR1 and CDR2 (germline): SGDLS, YYNGEE. CDR3: CASSVAAGGSYEQYF. Written as DNA, the CDR3 is TGTGCCAGCAGCGTAGCTGCGGGGGGTTCCTACGAGCAGTACTTC. Full variable domain (rest looked up from reference TRBV9 and TRBJ2-7): DSGVTQTPKHLITATGQRVTLRCSPRSGDLSVYWYQQSLDQGLQFLIQYYNGEERAKGNILERFSAQQFPDLHSELNLSSLELGDSALYFCASSVAAGGSYEQYFGPGTRLTVT.

A remark on this clone: Its ends do not fully match the called genes, so a read error is possible. The chain uses TRBV7-3 and TRBJ2-1; no firm D call. This CDR3 has 11 residues. The germline V gene encodes CDR1 SGHTA and CDR2 FQGTGA. The CDR3, as DNA: TGTGCCAGCAGCCAAACCTCCCTCAAGCTCTTC. Translation gives CASSQTSLKLF.

The rearrangement links TRBV28 to TRBJ2-1; D could derive from TRBD1 or TRBD2 (5 bases each). Trimming shortened V by 5 bases and J by 12 bases, and 14 bases separated the two germline ends. CDR1 and CDR2 (germline): MDHEN, SYDVKM. The CDR3 is 12 amino acids. CDR3 DNA sequence: TGTGCCAGCAGTCCCGGGGCTCGAGGGCAGTTCTTC. Protein sequence: CASSPGARGQFF.

The DNA of the CDR3 is TGTGCCAGCAGCTTAAATCAGGGGGGACACGGAGATACGCAGTATTTT. This gives the protein CASSLNQGGHGDTQYF. The chain carries TRBV7-3 and TRBJ2-3; the D gene is possibly TRBD1 (7 bases). The CDR3 has 16 residues. The germline V gene encodes CDR1 SGHTA and CDR2 FQGTGA. V lost 1 base and J 5 bases, leaving 16 bases between the germline ends.

The genes are TRBV4-1 and TRBJ2-2; TRBD1 matches 7 bases. Unmatched junction bases numbered 10, after V lost 0 bases and J lost 6 bases. Germline V gene lookup returns CDR1 MGHRA and CDR2 YSYEKL. There are 17 residues in the CDR3. The CDR3 DNA reads TGCGCCAGCAGCCAAGACCAGAGCAGGGGGATATCCGGGGAGCTGTTTTTT. Translated: CASSQDQSRGISGELFF.

The chain employs TRBV4-1 and TRBJ2-7; D call uncertain. V shed 1 base and J shed 1 base, with 8 bases lying between them. The germline V gene encodes CDR1 MGHRA and CDR2 YSYEKL. The CDR3 sequence is 14 residues long. The CDR3 region is CASSQGHGSYEQYF. CDR3 sequence (DNA): TGCGCCAGCAGCCAAGGACACGGTTCCTACGAGCAGTACTTC.

This rearrangement joins TRBV9 to TRBJ2-7; D call uncertain. Germline CDR1 SGDLS, CDR2 YYNGEE. Trimming shortened V by 3 bases and J by 2 bases, and 18 bases separated the two germline ends. This CDR3 has 16 amino acids. Here the CDR3 reads CASSARSGGEAYEQYF. The CDR3 DNA follows: TGTGCCAGCAGCGCCAGGAGTGGTGGTGAGGCCTACGAGCAGTACTTC.

The chain recombines TRBV7-8 with TRBJ2-7, with 8 bases that match TRBD1. V gave up 1 base and J gave up 2 bases; unmatched junction bases: 4. CDR1 and CDR2 (germline): SGHVS, FQNEAQ. The CDR3 covers 15 residues. CDR3 DNA: TGTGCCAGCAGCTTAGGGGCGACAGGGGCCTACGAGCAGTACTTC. This sequence encodes CASSLGATGAYEQYF.

V usage is TRBV3-1 (or the pseudogene TRBV3-2) and J usage is TRBJ2-2; D is ambiguous. The CDR3 has 13 amino acids. From germline, CDR1 is LGHDT and CDR2 YNNKEL (reference sequence). The V and J ends lost 2 bases and 8 bases respectively, with 9 bases between them. CDR3 protein: CASSQSVLGELFF. The CDR3 nucleotides read TGTGCCAGCAGCCAATCTGTTCTGGGGGAGCTGTTTTTT.

The chain joins TRBV5-1 to TRBJ2-7; 9 positions agree with TRBD1. V lost 3 bases and J lost 3; bases outside the gene matches: 4. Germline V gene lookup returns CDR1 SGHRS and CDR2 YFSETQ. This CDR3 has 14 amino acids. DNA for the CDR3: TGCGCCAGCAGCTCCCGGACAGGGGACTACGAGCAGTACTTC. Its translation: CASSSRTGDYEQYF.

The chain combines TRBV2 with TRBJ1-5; possible D gene TRBD1, 5 bases. CDR1 is SNHLY, CDR2 FYNNEI, per germline. The CDR3 length is 17 residues. V lost 1 base and J lost 2, with 15 bases in between. CDR3 nucleotides: TGTGCCAGCAGTGAAGGGGCAGGGAGAATTGGCAATCAGCCCCAGCATTTT. Amino acid sequence: CASSEGAGRIGNQPQHF.

V and J are TRBV13 and TRBJ2-7; 11 nucleotides agree with TRBD2. With 0 bases clipped from V and 2 bases from J, the junction kept 3 bases outside the gene matches. The V gene's germline CDR1 is PRHDT and CDR2 FYEKMQ (reference sequence). This CDR3 contains 16 residues. The CDR3 sequence: CASSLGPSGGPYEQYF. The CDR3 DNA sequence: TGTGCCAGCAGCTTAGGCCCTAGCGGGGGGCCCTACGAGCAGTACTTC.

This chain uses TRBV6-4 with TRBJ2-6; D unclear. Germline CDR1 is MRHNA and CDR2 is SNTAGT. V dropped 2 bases and J dropped 2 bases, with 7 bases sitting between them. The length of the CDR3 is 15 residues. The CDR3 reads CASSDTGTGANVLTF. DNA for the CDR3: TGTGCCAGCAGTGACACTGGGACTGGGGCCAACGTCCTGACTTTC.

V is TRBV6-4 and J is TRBJ2-1, with TRBD2 matching 7 bases. After removal of 3 bases from V and 4 bases from J, the junction contained 3 bases not matched to a gene. Germline lookup yields CDR1 MRHNA and CDR2 SNTAGT. The CDR3 sequence is 14 residues long. CDR3 coding DNA: TGTGCCAGCAGTGAGAGCGGGGAGTACAATGAGCAGTTCTTC. It is translated as CASSESGEYNEQFF.

This CDR3 reads CATSDLAPSYDRAENYGYTF. CDR3 DNA sequence: TGTGCCACCAGTGATTTGGCCCCATCTTATGACAGGGCTGAGAACTATGGCTACACCTTC. The chain has TRBV24-1 and TRBJ1-2; 7 bases align to TRBD1. The CDR3 spans 20 residues. With 0 bases clipped from V and 2 bases from J, the junction kept 17 bases outside the gene matches. Germline lookup yields CDR1 KGHDR and CDR2 SFDVKD.

The chain has TRBV7-9 and TRBJ2-5, with a tentative D call TRBD2 (6 bases). This CDR3 has 15 amino acids. Germline assignment: CDR1 SEHNR and CDR2 FQNEAQ (reference sequence). V was cut by 5 bases and J by 5 bases, with 18 bases left in between. The CDR3: CASSTGTDALETQYF. The CDR3 DNA is TGTGCCAGCAGCACTGGGACTGACGCTTTGGAGACCCAGTACTTC.

This rearrangement joins TRBV6-1 to TRBJ1-1; a weak D match, TRBD1 (6 bases). Germline CDR1 and CDR2: MNHNS and SASEGT. The CDR3 length is 15 residues. Between the trimmed V and J ends, which lost 2 bases and 5 bases, there was a span of 15 bases. The CDR3 DNA follows: TGTGCCAGCAGTGAATTTTGGGGGGCGAGTACTGAAGCTTTCTTT. Translating it yields CASSEFWGASTEAFF.

The chain joins TRBV19 to TRBJ1-2, with a tentative D call TRBD1 (5 bases). Germline V gene lookup returns CDR1 LNHDA and CDR2 SQIVND (reference sequence). V lost 9 bases, J lost 7 bases, and 15 bases lay in between. The CDR3 contains 12 residues. The CDR3 DNA follows: TGTGCCAGCGAAATTGGGGGTTCTGGCTACACCTTC. Translating gives CASEIGGSGYTF.

The chain is built from TRBV5-1 and TRBJ1-2; 12 bases are shared with TRBD1. V shed 4 bases and J 4 bases; nucleotides not matched to a gene: 8. The CDR3 length is 16 residues. The germline V gene encodes CDR1 SGHRS and CDR2 YFSETQ. The CDR3 spells CASSREGQGAIYGYTF. CDR3 DNA: TGCGCCAGCAGCCGCGAGGGACAGGGGGCCATCTATGGCTACACCTTC.

The J gene is TRBJ2-3, the V gene TRBV15; no reliable D call. From germline, CDR1 is LNHNV and CDR2 YYDKDF (reference sequence). The CDR3 is 15 residues long. V was clipped by 3 bases and J by 0 bases, with 10 bases between them. The CDR3 bases are TGTGCCACCAGCAGCCGCGATACTAGCACAGATACGCAGTATTTT. Translated, it gives CATSSRDTSTDTQYF.

The chain recombines TRBV28 with TRBJ1-5, with 9 bases aligning to TRBD1. The germline V gene has CDR1 MDHEN and CDR2 SYDVKM. The trim removed 6 bases at V and 2 bases at J, leaving 11 bases unmatched. The CDR3 spans 17 residues. CDR3 nucleotide sequence: TGTGCCAGCAGCGGACAGGGGTTAGAGGGGGGCAATCAGCCCCAGCATTTT. Its translation is CASSGQGLEGGNQPQHF.

This chain uses TRBV2 with TRBJ1-1; D may be TRBD1 (6 bases). The CDR3 loop spans 13 amino acids. In germline, CDR1 is SNHLY, CDR2 FYNNEI. The V end lost 3 bases, the J end lost 6 bases, and 11 bases lay between the germline ends. CDR3 in amino acids: CASSDGGGAEAFF. The CDR3 nucleotides are TGTGCCAGCAGTGACGGAGGGGGGGCTGAAGCTTTCTTT. Supplemented by reference TRBV2 and TRBJ1-1, the full variable domain reads EPEVTQTPSHQVTQMGQEVILRCVPISNHLYFYWYRQILGQKVEFLVSFYNNEISEKSEIFDDQFSVERPDGSNFTLKIRSTKLEDSAMYFCASSDGGGAEAFFGQGTRLTVV.

The gene calls are TRBV4-1 and TRBJ2-1, with D uncertain. The germline gives CDR1 MGHRA, CDR2 YSYEKL. CDR3 length: 15 amino acids. V lost 8 bases to trimming and J lost 4 bases, with 18 bases between them. The CDR3 is CASGPVVRLYNEQFF. CDR3 coding DNA: TGCGCCAGCGGCCCCGTTGTGCGGTTGTACAATGAGCAGTTCTTC.

V usage is TRBV7-2 and J usage is TRBJ2-5; D may be TRBD1 (5 bases). This CDR3 is 13 amino acids long. Trimming took off 2 bases at V and 5 bases at J, with 9 bases between the two ends. Germline-derived CDR1 and CDR2 are SGHTA and FQGNSA. The CDR3 nucleotides are TGTGCCAGCAGCTTAAATAACAGGGAGACCCAGTACTTC. It yields the protein CASSLNNRETQYF.